Listed below are T cell receptor beta chains from one sample, sequenced in a study of blood T cell repertoires in COVID-19. The data were produced by immunoSEQ multiplex PCR, yet TCRdb's version contains in-frame clones alone and is incomplete. The sample carries fewer than 150,000 clones, around 78% recorded once. The material sequenced was peripheral blood. The source is a human donor in a cohort sampled during active COVID-19. Each CDR3 is given without its conserved first and last residue. Each record gives: CDR3 length, V gene, CDR3 protein.

>14|TRBV4-2
ASSQGLAATTDTQY
>16|TRBV5-6
ASSLVLAGGPSYNEQF
>14|TRBV27
ASSLSWGGPPGELF
>18|TRBV4-1
ASSTTSGGVIGSYNSPLH
>13|TRBV5-1
ASSLNGGKQETQY
>12|TRBV30
AWSSGPGRGPAF
>11|TRBV7-8
ASSLAGGLEQY
>11|TRBV18
ASLGQGRDTQY
>11|TRBV28
ASIRHGNYGYT
>11|TRBV30
AWSVKGNQPQH
>13|TRBV11-2
ASSFSGTGVYEQY
>14|TRBV2
ASSEEQGASGTEAF
>17|TRBV6-1
ASSEAGRGYRRSSYEQY